The 2 T cell receptor beta chains listed next were all sequenced from one sample in a study of T cell changes during pregnancy in multiple sclerosis (dated by TCRdb to about 2019). Receptors were amplified or captured by the immunoSEQ multiplex PCR assay. Here the immuneACCESS table is served through TCRdb, limited to in-frame sequences with V and J called. Missing clones are a known gap in these copies; in checked studies unresolved V genes cover under half, and the rest lacks a known reason. For this sample the table gives some 30,000 clones, of which 85% to 90% were detected only once. Of the sample, roughly 0.52% falls within the top ten clones. The material was CD4+ T cells from peripheral blood mononuclear cells, obtained in the third trimester of pregnancy. These receptors originate from a female donor in good health, enrolled as a control in a pregnancy study.

The rearrangement links TRBV6-5 to TRBJ1-3; TRBD1 agrees at 8 bases. J lost 4 bases, V lost 8 bases, and 10 bases had no gene match. The CDR3 has 15 amino acids. Per the germline V gene, CDR1 is MNHEY and CDR2 is SVGAGI. Written as DNA, the CDR3 is TGTGCCAGCCGACGGACAGGGATTATCGGAAACACCATATATTTT. Its protein product is CASRRTGIIGNTIYF.

The chain recombines TRBV18 with TRBJ1-2, with D perhaps TRBD1 (5 bases). The CDR3 is 12 amino acids. V was shortened by 1 base and J by 8 bases, with 8 bases between the two germline ends. Germline V gene data show CDR1 as KGHSH and CDR2 as LQKENI. The CDR3 protein is CASSPRGQGYTF. In DNA form, the CDR3 reads TGTGCCAGCTCACCACGTGGACAAGGCTACACCTTC.